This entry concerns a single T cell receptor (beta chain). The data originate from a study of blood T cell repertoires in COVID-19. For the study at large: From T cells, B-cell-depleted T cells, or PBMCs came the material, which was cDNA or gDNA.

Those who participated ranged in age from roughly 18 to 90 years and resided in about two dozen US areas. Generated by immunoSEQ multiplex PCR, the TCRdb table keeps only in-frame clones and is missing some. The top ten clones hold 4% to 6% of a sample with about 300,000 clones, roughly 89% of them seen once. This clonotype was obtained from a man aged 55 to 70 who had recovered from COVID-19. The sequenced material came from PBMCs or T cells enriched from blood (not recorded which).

The CDR3: CASSKKTTRSSYNEQFF. In DNA form, the CDR3 reads TGTGCCAGCAGCAAAAAAACTACAAGATCGTCCTACAATGAGCAGTTCTTC. This rearrangement joins TRBV21-1 to TRBJ2-1; TRBD2, the D gene given by the table, was not confirmed from the DNA. TRBV21-1 is labeled a pseudogene. The CDR3 loop spans 17 amino acids.